Below, 19 T cell receptor beta chains from the same sample are listed, as sequenced in a study of CD8 T cells in Susac syndrome. RNA totalling about 0.5 to 1 ug underwent reverse transcription with random hexamers. TCRdb called the immunoSEQ multiplex PCR reads again in MiXCR, with one record for every CDR3 protein. This table has 69,000 or so distinct CDR3 sequences, more than 85% appearing once. Sequenced sample: CD8+ T cells from PBMCs. The source of these receptors is a human donor in good health.

V gene TRBV4-1 combines with J gene TRBJ2-1, with 11 positions matching TRBD1. Germline-derived CDR1 and CDR2 are MGHRA and YSYEKL. Germline trimming cut 4 bases from V and 7 bases from J; bases unmatched to any gene: 12. CDR3 size: 17 residues. For the CDR3, the DNA is TGCGCCAGCAGCCCCAAAGGACAGGGGGCGGTTAGGAATGAGCAGTTCTTC. Translated, it gives CASSPKGQGAVRNEQFF.

The chain uses TRBV15 and TRBJ2-4, with a tentative D call TRBD1 (5 bases). V gave up 0 bases and J gave up 3 bases, with 9 bases separating them. Germline lookup yields CDR1 LNHNV and CDR2 YYDKDF (reference sequence). There are 15 residues in the CDR3. The DNA of the CDR3 is TGTGCCACCAGCAGAGATGCAGGGATCAAAAACATTCAGTACTTC. This codes for CATSRDAGIKNIQYF.

The rearrangement joins TRBV20-1 to TRBJ2-5, with D perhaps matching TRBD2 (7 bases). This CDR3 comprises 15 residues. Germline assignment: CDR1 DFQATT and CDR2 SNEGSKA (reference sequence). V dropped 0 bases and J dropped 6 bases, with 17 bases sitting between them. Written as DNA, the CDR3 is TGCAGTGCTAGAGATCTTAAGGGGGAGGGTAAGACCCAGTACTTC. This translates into CSARDLKGEGKTQYF.

The rearrangement links TRBV7-9 to TRBJ2-7; D might be TRBD2 (5 bases). Germline V lookup: CDR1 SEHNR, CDR2 FQNEAQ (reference sequence). This CDR3 is built from 12 residues. V was trimmed by 4 bases and J by 6 bases, leaving 10 bases between them. In nucleotides, the CDR3 is TGTGCCAGCAGCTCAGGACGGGGCGAGCAGTACTTC. Translating it yields CASSSGRGEQYF.

The V call is TRBV10-3, the J call TRBJ2-1; D call uncertain. This CDR3 is 12 amino acids long. V gave up 3 bases and J gave up 6 bases, with 6 bases separating them. Germline V gives CDR1 ENHRY, CDR2 SYGVKD. CDR3 amino acids: CAISDGRNEQFF. CDR3 coding DNA: TGTGCCATCAGTGATGGACGCAATGAGCAGTTCTTC.

The genes are TRBV7-9 and TRBJ2-5; 7 bases fit TRBD2. J gave up 2 bases and V 5 bases, and 11 bases lay outside the gene matches. This CDR3 is 16 amino acids long. The germline V gene encodes CDR1 SEHNR and CDR2 FQNEAQ (reference sequence). CDR3 protein: CASSTVAGEEQETQYF. CDR3 nucleotide sequence: TGTGCCAGCAGCACCGTAGCGGGCGAGGAACAAGAGACCCAGTACTTC.

The J gene is TRBJ2-5, the V gene TRBV7-8; 9 bases line up with TRBD2. Germline V gene lookup returns CDR1 SGHVS and CDR2 FQNEAQ. The ends lost 0 bases at V and 3 bases at J; junction bases unmatched: 5. CDR3 length: 16 amino acids. The CDR3 DNA follows: TGTGCCAGCAGCTTAGCGGCTAGCGGGATGAAAGAGACCCAGTACTTC. This codes for CASSLAASGMKETQYF.

This clonotype was counted a single time. This chain links TRBV5-1 with TRBJ2-2; D remains ambiguous. Per the germline V gene, CDR1 is SGHRS and CDR2 is YFSETQ. The V end was cut by 5 bases, the J end by 6 bases, with 8 bases between. The CDR3 consists of 12 residues. This CDR3 reads CASRITSGELFF. CDR3 in DNA: TGCGCCAGCAGAATAACTTCCGGGGAGCTGTTTTTT.

This clonotype was counted only a few times. The chain combines TRBV7-3 with TRBJ2-2; D gene ambiguous. The germline V gene encodes CDR1 SGHTA and CDR2 FQGTGA. The CDR3 contains 12 residues. The V end lost 6 bases, the J end lost 2 bases, and 4 bases lay between the germline ends. The CDR3 loop is CASRPNTGELFF. The CDR3 coding sequence is TGTGCCAGCAGGCCTAACACCGGGGAGCTGTTTTTT.

The CDR3, as DNA: TGTGCCAGCAGCCCTGGACAGGGATCACCCCAAGAGACCCAGTACTTC. Translating it yields CASSPGQGSPQETQYF. The rearrangement uses TRBV3-1 and TRBJ2-5, with 8 bases fitting TRBD1. Germline CDR1 and CDR2: LGHDT and YNNKEL (reference sequence). J lost 1 base, V lost 4 bases, and 8 bases had no gene match. The CDR3 totals 16 residues.

V usage is TRBV15 and J usage is TRBJ2-1; no definite D call. The germline V gene has CDR1 LNHNV and CDR2 YYDKDF (reference sequence). The CDR3 is 15 amino acids. V was cut by 3 bases and J by 1 base, with 10 bases left in between. CDR3 sequence (DNA): TGTGCCACCAGCAGCGTACCAGAGTCCTACAATGAGCAGTTCTTC. It specifies CATSSVPESYNEQFF. The complete variable domain, with remaining parts taken from reference TRBV15 and TRBJ2-1, reads DAMVIQNPRYQVTQFGKPVTLSCSQTLNHNVMYWYQQKSSQAPKLLFHYYDKDFNNEADTPDNFQSRRPNTSFCFLDIRSPGLGDTAMYLCATSSVPESYNEQFFGPGTRLTVL.

The chain recombines TRBV7-9 with TRBJ2-7, with D possibly matching TRBD1 (5 bases). V was cut by 5 bases and J by 5 bases, with 13 bases left in between. The CDR3 extends over 13 amino acids. Germline values: CDR1 SEHNR, CDR2 FQNEAQ (reference sequence). The DNA of the CDR3 is TGTGCCAGCAGCCCTGTGGGGCGAGACGAGCAGTACGTC. Translating it yields CASSPVGRDEQYV.

This chain uses TRBV4-1 with TRBJ1-1; maybe TRBD1 (6 bases). This CDR3 has 15 residues. V was cut by 0 bases and J by 2 bases, with 10 bases left in between. Germline CDR1 is MGHRA and CDR2 is YSYEKL. The CDR3 reads CASSQETGTNTEAFF. In DNA, the CDR3 is TGCGCCAGCAGCCAAGAAACAGGGACCAACACTGAAGCTTTCTTT.

The chain links TRBV9 to TRBJ2-5; D unresolved. V gave up 3 bases and J gave up 5 bases, with 5 bases separating them. Germline V gene lookup returns CDR1 SGDLS and CDR2 YYNGEE. The CDR3 runs to 11 residues. CDR3 in amino acids: CASSDFETQYF. CDR3 DNA sequence: TGTGCCAGCAGCGATTTTGAGACCCAGTACTTC.

The chain employs TRBV5-6 and TRBJ2-7; perhaps TRBD2 as D (5 bases). Germline assignment: CDR1 SGHDT and CDR2 YYEEEE. The CDR3 consists of 13 residues. Trimming left V 2 bases short and J 6 bases short, with 12 bases between. CDR3 coding DNA: TGTGCCAGCAGCTTAGAGGGAGTCGGCGAGCAGTACTTC. Translated, it gives CASSLEGVGEQYF.

The chain links TRBV2 to TRBJ2-1, with 9 nucleotides matching TRBD1. The CDR3 is 13 amino acids. Germline lookup yields CDR1 SNHLY and CDR2 FYNNEI. V gave up 11 bases and J gave up 2 bases; unmatched junction bases: 4. CDR3 in amino acids: CAADRGAYNEQFF. The CDR3 nucleotides are TGTGCCGCCGACAGGGGGGCCTACAATGAGCAGTTCTTC.

The V and J genes are TRBV14 and TRBJ1-1; perhaps TRBD1 as D (5 bases). Per the germline V gene, CDR1 is SGHDN and CDR2 is FVKESK. CDR3 size: 16 residues. V lost 4 bases to trimming and J lost 1 base, with 16 bases between them. The DNA of the CDR3 is TGTGCCAGCAGCCCCTATCTCGGGGCAGCGAACACTGAAGCTTTCTTT. It is translated as CASSPYLGAANTEAFF.

The V call is TRBV28, the J call TRBJ2-7; D not resolved. Germline V gene sequence: CDR1 MDHEN, CDR2 SYDVKM. Trimming cost V 1 base and J 5 bases, with 0 bases left between them. This CDR3 has 10 residues. The CDR3 DNA reads as TGTGCCAGCAGTTTATACGAGCAGTACTTC. It specifies CASSLYEQYF. The whole variable domain, remainder taken from reference TRBV28 and TRBJ2-7, is DVKVTQSSRYLVKRTGEKVFLECVQDMDHENMFWYRQDPGLGLRLIYFSYDVKMKEKGDIPEGYSVSREKKERFSLILESASTNQTSMYLCASSLYEQYFGPGTRLTVT.

The genes are TRBV7-9 and TRBJ1-1; perhaps TRBD1 as D (5 bases). The CDR3 totals 14 residues. Germline V lookup: CDR1 SEHNR, CDR2 FQNEAQ (reference sequence). The V and J ends lost 3 bases and 1 base respectively, with 9 bases between them. CDR3 coding DNA: TGTGCCAGCAGCTTTCAGGGTGGGAACACTGAAGCTTTCTTT. Encoded protein: CASSFQGGNTEAFF.